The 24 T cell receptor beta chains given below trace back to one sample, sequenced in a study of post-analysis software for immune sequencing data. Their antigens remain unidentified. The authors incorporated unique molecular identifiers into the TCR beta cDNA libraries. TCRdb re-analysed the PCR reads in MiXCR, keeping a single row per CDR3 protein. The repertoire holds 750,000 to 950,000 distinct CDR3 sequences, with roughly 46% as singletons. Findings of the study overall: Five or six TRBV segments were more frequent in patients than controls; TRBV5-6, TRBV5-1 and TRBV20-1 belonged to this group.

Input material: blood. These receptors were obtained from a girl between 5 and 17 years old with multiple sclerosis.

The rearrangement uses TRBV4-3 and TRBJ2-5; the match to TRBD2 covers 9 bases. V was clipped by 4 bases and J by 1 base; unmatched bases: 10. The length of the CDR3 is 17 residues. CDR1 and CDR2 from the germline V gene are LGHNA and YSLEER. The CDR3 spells CASSRTPSGVGQETQYF. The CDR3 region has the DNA TGCGCCAGCAGCCGAACCCCTAGCGGGGTGGGCCAAGAGACCCAGTACTTC.

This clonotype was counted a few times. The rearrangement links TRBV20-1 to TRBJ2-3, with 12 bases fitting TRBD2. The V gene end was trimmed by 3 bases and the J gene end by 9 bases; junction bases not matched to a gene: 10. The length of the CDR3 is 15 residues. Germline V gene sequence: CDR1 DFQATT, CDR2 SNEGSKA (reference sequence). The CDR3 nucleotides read TGCAGTGCTAGTAGTTTGACTAGCGGGAGTTCGACGCAGTATTTT. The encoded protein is CSASSLTSGSSTQYF.

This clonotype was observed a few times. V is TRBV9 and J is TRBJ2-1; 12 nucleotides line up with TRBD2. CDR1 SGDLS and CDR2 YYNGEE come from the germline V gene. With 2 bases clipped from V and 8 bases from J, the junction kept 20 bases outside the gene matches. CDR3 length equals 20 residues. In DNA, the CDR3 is TGTGCCAGCAGCGTTTCCCGGGCCCCTCCTAGCGGGAGGGCCCAGGATGAGCAGTTCTTC. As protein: CASSVSRAPPSGRAQDEQFF. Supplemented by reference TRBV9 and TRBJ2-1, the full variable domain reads DSGVTQTPKHLITATGQRVTLRCSPRSGDLSVYWYQQSLDQGLQFLIQYYNGEERAKGNILERFSAQQFPDLHSELNLSSLELGDSALYFCASSVSRAPPSGRAQDEQFFGPGTRLTVL.

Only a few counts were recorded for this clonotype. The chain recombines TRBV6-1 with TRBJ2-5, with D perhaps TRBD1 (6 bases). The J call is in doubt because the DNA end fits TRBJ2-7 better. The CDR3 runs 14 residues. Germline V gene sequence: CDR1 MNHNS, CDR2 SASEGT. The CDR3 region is CASSEDGTPYEQYF. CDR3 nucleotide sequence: TGTGCCAGCAGTGAAGATGGGACACCATACGAGCAGTACTTC.

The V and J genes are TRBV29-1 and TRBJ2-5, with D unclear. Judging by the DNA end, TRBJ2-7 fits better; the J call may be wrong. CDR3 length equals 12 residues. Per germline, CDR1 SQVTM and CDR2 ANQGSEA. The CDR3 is CSVGRISYEQYF. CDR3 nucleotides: TGCAGCGTCGGGCGGATAAGCTACGAGCAGTACTTC.

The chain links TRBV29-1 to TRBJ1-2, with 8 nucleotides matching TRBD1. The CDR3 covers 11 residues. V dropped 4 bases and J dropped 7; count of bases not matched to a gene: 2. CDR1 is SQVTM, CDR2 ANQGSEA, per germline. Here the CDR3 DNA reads TGCAGCGTTGGACAGGGGCCTGGCTACACCTTC. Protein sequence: CSVGQGPGYTF.

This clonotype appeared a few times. The chain's CDR3 is CASSTATSGALNEQFF. DNA for the CDR3: TGTGCCAGCAGCACCGCGACTAGCGGGGCCCTCAATGAGCAGTTCTTC. The V and J genes are TRBV12-3 or TRBV12-4 and TRBJ2-1; 11 positions agree with TRBD2. This CDR3 is 16 amino acids long. V dropped 6 bases and J dropped 6; count of bases not matched to a gene: 10.

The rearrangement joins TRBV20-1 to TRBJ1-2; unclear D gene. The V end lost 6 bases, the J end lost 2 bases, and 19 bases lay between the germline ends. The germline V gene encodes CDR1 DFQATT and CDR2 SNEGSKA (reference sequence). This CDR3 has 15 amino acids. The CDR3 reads CSAKRTGTPNYGYTF. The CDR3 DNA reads TGCAGTGCAAAGAGGACTGGAACTCCAAACTATGGCTACACCTTC.

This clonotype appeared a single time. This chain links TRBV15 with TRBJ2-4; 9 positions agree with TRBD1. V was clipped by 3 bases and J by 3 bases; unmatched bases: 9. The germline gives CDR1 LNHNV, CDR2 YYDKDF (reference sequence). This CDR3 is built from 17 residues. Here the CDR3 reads CATSRPTGTGNKNIQYF. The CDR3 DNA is TGTGCCACCAGCAGGCCCACCGGGACAGGGAACAAAAACATTCAGTACTTC.

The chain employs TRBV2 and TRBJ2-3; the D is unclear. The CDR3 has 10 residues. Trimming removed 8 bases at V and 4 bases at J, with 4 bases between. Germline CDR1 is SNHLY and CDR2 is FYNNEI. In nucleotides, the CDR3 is TGTGCCAGCCTGGCAGATACGCAGTATTTT. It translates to CASLADTQYF.

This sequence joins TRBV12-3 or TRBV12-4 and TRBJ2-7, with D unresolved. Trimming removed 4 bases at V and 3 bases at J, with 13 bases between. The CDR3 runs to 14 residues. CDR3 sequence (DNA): TGTGCCAGCAGTTCCCCGCTTAACTACTACGAGCAGTACTTC. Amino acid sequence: CASSSPLNYYEQYF.

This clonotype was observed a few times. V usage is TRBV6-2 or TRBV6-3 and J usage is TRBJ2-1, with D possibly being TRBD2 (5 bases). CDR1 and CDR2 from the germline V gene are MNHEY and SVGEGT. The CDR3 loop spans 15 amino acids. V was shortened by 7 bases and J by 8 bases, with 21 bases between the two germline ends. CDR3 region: CASNEGGQGNDEQFF. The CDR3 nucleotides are TGTGCCAGCAACGAAGGCGGGCAAGGCAACGATGAGCAGTTCTTC.

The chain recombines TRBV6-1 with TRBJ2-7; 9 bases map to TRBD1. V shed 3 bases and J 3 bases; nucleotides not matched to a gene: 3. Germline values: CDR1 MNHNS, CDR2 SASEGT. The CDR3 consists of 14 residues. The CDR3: CASSDGTGIYEQYF. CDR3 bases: TGTGCCAGCAGTGATGGGACAGGGATCTACGAGCAGTACTTC.

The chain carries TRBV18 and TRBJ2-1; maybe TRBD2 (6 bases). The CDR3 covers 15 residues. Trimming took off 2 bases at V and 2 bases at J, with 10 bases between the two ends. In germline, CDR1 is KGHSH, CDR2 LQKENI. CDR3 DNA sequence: TGTGCCAGCTCACCAGAGGAGGGCCCCTACAATGAGCAGTTCTTC. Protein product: CASSPEEGPYNEQFF.

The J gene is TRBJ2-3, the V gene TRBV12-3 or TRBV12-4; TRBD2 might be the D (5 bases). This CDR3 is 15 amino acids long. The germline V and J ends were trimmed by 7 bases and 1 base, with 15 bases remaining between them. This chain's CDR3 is CASNPRGIGTDTQYF. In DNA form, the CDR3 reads TGTGCCAGCAACCCCCGGGGTATCGGCACAGATACGCAGTATTTT.

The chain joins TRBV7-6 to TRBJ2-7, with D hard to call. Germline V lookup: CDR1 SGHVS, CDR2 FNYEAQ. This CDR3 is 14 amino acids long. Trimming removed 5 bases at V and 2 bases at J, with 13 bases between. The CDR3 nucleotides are TGTGCCAGCAGCCCTGGCGCGGTGACCTACGAGCAGTACTTC. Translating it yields CASSPGAVTYEQYF.

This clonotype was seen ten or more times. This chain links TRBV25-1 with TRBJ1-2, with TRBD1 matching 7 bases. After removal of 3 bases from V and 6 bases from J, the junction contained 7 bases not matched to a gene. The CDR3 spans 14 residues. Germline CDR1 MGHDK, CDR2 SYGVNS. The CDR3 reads CASSDGTVGDGYTF. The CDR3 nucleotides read TGTGCCAGCAGTGATGGGACAGTTGGGGATGGCTACACCTTC.

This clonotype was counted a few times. The CDR3 reads CSVINTNNYGYTF. Written as DNA, the CDR3 is TGCAGCGTCATTAACACGAATAACTATGGCTACACCTTC. The V and J genes are TRBV29-1 and TRBJ1-2; D unresolved. Per germline, CDR1 SQVTM and CDR2 ANQGSEA. V lost 6 bases and J lost 1, with 12 bases in between. This CDR3 is 13 amino acids long.

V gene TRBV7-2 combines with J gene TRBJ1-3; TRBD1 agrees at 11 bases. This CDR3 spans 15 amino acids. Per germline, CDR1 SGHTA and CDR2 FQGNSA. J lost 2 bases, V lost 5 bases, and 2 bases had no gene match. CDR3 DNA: TGTGCCAGCAGCCTGGACAGGGGGCCTGGAAACACCATATATTTT. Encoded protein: CASSLDRGPGNTIYF.

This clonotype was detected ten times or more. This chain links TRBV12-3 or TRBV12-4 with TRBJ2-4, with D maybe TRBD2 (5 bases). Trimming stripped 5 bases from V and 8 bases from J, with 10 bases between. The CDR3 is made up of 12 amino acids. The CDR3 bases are TGTGCCAGCAGTACTCACGGGGACATTCAGTACTTC. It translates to CASSTHGDIQYF.

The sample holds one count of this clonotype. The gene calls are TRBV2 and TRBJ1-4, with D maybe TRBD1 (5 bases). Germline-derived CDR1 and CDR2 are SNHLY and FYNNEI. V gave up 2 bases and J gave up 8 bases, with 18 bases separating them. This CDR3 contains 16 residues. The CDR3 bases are TGTGCCAGCAGTGAATGGGAGACAGCTGGGGGGGAAAAACTGTTTTTT. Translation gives CASSEWETAGGEKLFF.

The CDR3 protein is CASSWAGPYNEQFF. In DNA, the CDR3 is TGTGCCAGCAGTTGGGCAGGGCCCTACAATGAGCAGTTCTTC. The V gene is TRBV7-9, the J gene TRBJ2-1, with D possibly being TRBD1 (5 bases). The germline gives CDR1 SEHNR, CDR2 FQNEAQ (reference sequence). V was trimmed by 6 bases and J by 2 bases, leaving 11 bases between them. The CDR3 is made up of 14 amino acids. Variable domain in full (rest from reference TRBV7-9 and TRBJ2-1): DTGVSQNPRHKITKRGQNVTFRCDPISEHNRLYWYRQTLGQGPEFLTYFQNEAQLEKSRLLSDRFSAERPKGSFSTLEIQRTEQGDSAMYLCASSWAGPYNEQFFGPGTRLTVL.

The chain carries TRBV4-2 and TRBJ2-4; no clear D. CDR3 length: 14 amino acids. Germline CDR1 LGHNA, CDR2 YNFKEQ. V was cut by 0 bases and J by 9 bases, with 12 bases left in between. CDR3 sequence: CASSQDLRSSIQYF. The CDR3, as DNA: TGTGCCAGCAGCCAAGATCTGAGGTCCAGCATTCAGTACTTC.

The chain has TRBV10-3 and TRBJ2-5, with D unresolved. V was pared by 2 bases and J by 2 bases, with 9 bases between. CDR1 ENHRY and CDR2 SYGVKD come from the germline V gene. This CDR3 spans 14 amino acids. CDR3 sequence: CAISELDRQETQYF. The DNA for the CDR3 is TGTGCCATCAGTGAGCTCGACCGACAAGAGACCCAGTACTTC.